These 4 T cell receptor beta chains originate from one sample sequenced in a study of T cells after yellow fever vaccination. Via MiXCR, TCRdb re-called the 5' RACE reads, giving one row per CDR3 protein. In the table there are over 250,000 distinct CDR3 sequences, approximately 4% of which are singletons. The sequenced sample was PBMCs, obtained 5 days after the yellow fever booster vaccination. The receptors shown here come from a man younger than 35 who received the YFV17D yellow fever vaccine.

The chain recombines TRBV5-1 with TRBJ2-7, with a possible D match to TRBD2 (5 bases). The length of the CDR3 is 14 residues. V shed 6 bases and J shed 0 bases, with 13 bases lying between them. Germline V CDR1 and CDR2: SGHRS, YFSETQ. CDR3 sequence reads: CASNRVGSSYEQYF. In nucleotides, the CDR3 is TGCGCCAGCAATCGGGTAGGGAGCTCCTACGAGCAGTACTTC.

The CDR3 DNA reads TGTGCCATCAGTCCGGACAGGAAAACCGGGGAGCTGTTTTTT. This codes for CAISPDRKTGELFF. The V call is TRBV10-3, the J call TRBJ2-2; 7 bases align to TRBD1. The CDR3 has 14 residues. Germline V gives CDR1 ENHRY, CDR2 SYGVKD. The J segment lost 5 bases and the V segment lost 5 bases, leaving 5 bases of the junction unmatched.

This sequence joins TRBV6-5 and TRBJ1-6; no definite D call. CDR1 is MNHEY and CDR2 is SVGAGI in the germline V gene. V was clipped by 6 bases and J by 5 bases, with 11 bases between them. This CDR3 is 14 amino acids long. The CDR3 nucleotides read TGTGCCAGCAGCCCCTCCTGGAATAATTCACCCCTCCACTTT. Its protein is CASSPSWNNSPLHF.

This clonotype was seen a handful of times. The V call is TRBV14, the J call TRBJ2-5; D not certain. The CDR3 length is 15 residues. V lost 4 bases and J 4 bases, leaving 16 bases between the germline ends. The germline V gene encodes CDR1 SGHDN and CDR2 FVKESK. The CDR3 loop is CASSPLVGSRETQYF. CDR3 nucleotide sequence: TGTGCCAGCAGCCCTCTAGTGGGTAGCCGAGAGACCCAGTACTTC.